The 14 T cell receptor beta chains reported below all come from one sample, sequenced in a study of spatial heterogeneity in lung cancer. Time point in this sample: blood at routine non-recurrence follow-up after resection. TCRdb reprocessed the 5' RACE reads with MiXCR, giving one entry per CDR3 protein. Here the sample spans fewer than 150,000 distinct CDR3 sequences, 10% to 12% being singletons. Sequenced material: PBMCs, taken at follow-up. These receptors were taken from a female donor with early-stage non-small cell lung cancer.

This clonotype was seen at least ten times. This chain connects TRBV12-2 to TRBJ2-3; whether TRBD2, the table's D call, matches the DNA was not checked. TRBV12-2 is noted as a pseudogene. CDR3 length equals 16 residues. The CDR3 DNA reads TGTGCAAGTCGCCTAGCGACTAGCGGGAAAACAGATACGCAGTATTTT. Its protein product is CASRLATSGKTDTQYF.

Here the CDR3 reads CASSLNSYNSPLHF. The CDR3, as DNA: TGTGCCAGCAGCTTAAACAGCTATAATTCACCCCTCCACTTT. The chain employs TRBV7-3 and TRBJ1-6; D remains ambiguous. The CDR3 contains 14 residues. V lost 1 base and J lost 3, with 4 bases in between. In germline, CDR1 is SGHTA, CDR2 FQGTGA.

The V call is TRBV14, the J call TRBJ2-6; TRBD2 agrees at 10 bases. The CDR3 extends over 13 amino acids. Looked up from germline, CDR1 is SGHDN and CDR2 is FVKESK. Trimming took 4 bases from V and 15 from J; bases not matched to a gene: 6. This chain's CDR3 is CASSRTSGVPLTF. CDR3 DNA sequence: TGTGCCAGCAGCCGGACTAGCGGAGTCCCCCTGACTTTC.

The rearrangement uses TRBV4-2 and TRBJ2-2; 9 bases line up with TRBD2. The CDR3 contains 16 residues. Unmatched junction bases numbered 8, after V lost 2 bases and J lost 7 bases. Germline V lookup: CDR1 LGHNA, CDR2 YNFKEQ. CDR3: CASSQIGGRALGELFF. The CDR3, as DNA: TGTGCCAGCAGCCAAATAGGCGGGAGGGCTCTCGGGGAGCTGTTTTTT.

This clonotype was detected ten times or more. The V and J genes are TRBV29-1 and TRBJ2-3; D gene uncertain. V was clipped by 1 base and J by 2 bases, with 10 bases between them. Germline CDR1 is SQVTM and CDR2 is ANQGSEA. This CDR3 is built from 14 residues. CDR3 sequence (DNA): TGCAGCGTTGAAGCGGGCGCAACCACAGATACGCAGTATTTT. Amino acids: CSVEAGATTDTQYF.

The sample holds a few counts of this clonotype. V usage is TRBV28 and J usage is TRBJ1-4; D is unresolved. Per germline, CDR1 MDHEN and CDR2 SYDVKM. V was cut by 6 bases and J by 8 bases, with 7 bases left in between. The CDR3 is 11 amino acids. CDR3 sequence reads: CASSPREKLFF. Written as DNA, the CDR3 is TGTGCCAGCAGCCCCCGAGAAAAACTGTTTTTT.

This clonotype appeared a few times. The V and J genes are TRBV11-2 and TRBJ2-5, with TRBD2 identical over 16 bases. The CDR3 extends over 16 amino acids. Germline CDR1 SGHAT, CDR2 FQNNGV. With 4 bases clipped from V and 5 bases from J, the junction kept 4 bases outside the gene matches. CDR3 bases: TGTGCCAGCAGCTCCGGGACTAGCGGGAGGGGGGAGACCCAGTACTTC. This sequence encodes CASSSGTSGRGETQYF.

The table lists this clonotype with many counts. V is TRBV20-1 and J is TRBJ2-3; D gene ambiguous. Germline assignment: CDR1 DFQATT and CDR2 SNEGSKA (reference sequence). This CDR3 has 11 amino acids. V was pared by 7 bases and J by 6 bases, with 11 bases between. CDR3 sequence: CSVGQSDTQYF. The CDR3 nucleotides read TGCAGTGTCGGCCAGAGTGATACGCAGTATTTT.

V usage is TRBV5-4 and J usage is TRBJ2-7; no clear D. CDR1 is SGHNT and CDR2 is YYREEE in the germline V gene (reference sequence). The CDR3 loop spans 14 amino acids. Trimming removed 4 bases at V and 4 bases at J, with 15 bases between. The CDR3 region has the DNA TGTGCCAGCAGCCCTAATACACCACCTTACGAGCAGTACTTC. Translated: CASSPNTPPYEQYF.

This clonotype has only a few counts. V is TRBV20-1 and J is TRBJ2-7; 9 positions agree with TRBD2. The CDR3 runs to 13 residues. Germline CDR1 is DFQATT and CDR2 is SNEGSKA (reference sequence). Trimming at V came to 3 bases and at J to 4 bases, leaving 4 bases not matched to a gene. In DNA, the CDR3 is TGCAGTGCTAGTCGAGCGGGAGGTTACGAGCAGTACGTC. Protein product: CSASRAGGYEQYV.

The V and J genes are TRBV5-1 and TRBJ2-3; 8 bases align to TRBD1. CDR3 length equals 15 residues. Germline V CDR1 and CDR2: SGHRS, YFSETQ. The V and J ends lost 1 base and 5 bases, in that order; junction bases with no gene match: 6. CDR3 in amino acids: CASSLQAGGIDTQYF. The DNA of the CDR3 is TGCGCCAGCAGCTTGCAGGCAGGGGGCATAGATACGCAGTATTTT.

This chain links TRBV6-5 with TRBJ2-7, with TRBD1 matching over 7 bases. Germline assignment: CDR1 MNHEY and CDR2 SVGAGI. The CDR3 contains 13 residues. Trimming removed 1 base from V and 3 bases from J; junction bases left unmatched: 0. This chain's CDR3 is CASSYYRGYEQYF. For the CDR3, the DNA is TGTGCCAGCAGTTACTACAGGGGCTACGAGCAGTACTTC.

The DNA of the CDR3 is TGTGCCAGCAGCGTAGCGATAGGGTCCACCGGGGAGCTGTTTTTT. Protein: CASSVAIGSTGELFF. V is TRBV9 and J is TRBJ2-2; D is ambiguous. Germline assignment: CDR1 SGDLS and CDR2 YYNGEE. The CDR3 runs 15 residues. V was pared by 0 bases and J by 4 bases, with 10 bases between.

The rearrangement links TRBV2 to TRBJ2-3; TRBD2 aligns across 10 bases. The V and J ends lost 5 bases and 2 bases, in that order; junction bases with no gene match: 4. The CDR3 is 15 amino acids. Germline V CDR1 and CDR2: SNHLY, FYNNEI. This CDR3 is CASSQREGHTDTQYF. The CDR3 nucleotides are TGTGCCAGCAGTCAGCGGGAGGGCCACACAGATACGCAGTATTTT.